One and the same sample provided the 4 T cell receptor beta chains below, sequenced in a study of blood T cell repertoires in COVID-19. TCRdb keeps only in-frame clones here, not all; method: immunoSEQ multiplex PCR. The table lists a few hundred thousand clones, roughly 80% of them singletons. The sample taken for sequencing was peripheral blood. The receptors here all came from a woman in her seventies with acute or convalescent COVID-19.

CDR3 residues: CASSYATSTGYEAFF. The CDR3 bases are TGTGCCAGCAGTTACGCTACCTCGACAGGCTATGAAGCTTTCTTT. The rearrangement joins TRBV6-5 to TRBJ1-1; D is possibly TRBD1 (6 bases). The germline V gene has CDR1 MNHEY and CDR2 SVGAGI. The CDR3 spans 15 residues. With 2 bases removed from V and 7 bases from J, the gap between germline ends came to 17 bases.

CDR3 loop: CASSSNQGNTEAFF. For the CDR3, the DNA is TGTGCCAGCAGTTCCAATCAGGGGAACACTGAAGCTTTCTTT. V and J are TRBV6-5 and TRBJ1-1; maybe TRBD1 (5 bases). The CDR3 has 14 residues. From germline, CDR1 is MNHEY and CDR2 SVGAGI. Trimming removed 4 bases at V and 1 base at J, with 10 bases between.

The chain recombines TRBV10-1 with TRBJ2-5; perhaps TRBD2 as D (6 bases). CDR1 and CDR2 (germline): WNHNN, SYGVQD (reference sequence). The germline V and J ends were trimmed by 3 bases and 1 base, with 12 bases remaining between them. The CDR3 extends over 15 amino acids. The CDR3 is CASSDGGNPQETQYF. The CDR3 DNA is TGCGCCAGCAGTGACGGAGGGAACCCCCAAGAGACCCAGTACTTC.

The rearrangement joins TRBV7-3 to TRBJ2-7, with D hard to call. The CDR3 has 13 amino acids. Trimming cost V 2 bases and J 5 bases, with 10 bases left between them. CDR1 and CDR2 from the germline V gene are SGHTA and FQGTGA. CDR3 amino acids: CASSLFEYDEQYF. The CDR3 DNA reads TGTGCCAGCAGCTTATTTGAGTATGACGAGCAGTACTTC.